Listed below are T cell receptor beta chains from one sample, sequenced in a study of blood T cells in healthy people across ages. MiXCR, applied by TCRdb to the 5' RACE reads, yields one record per CDR3 protein. Of hundreds of thousands of distinct CDR3 sequences in the sample, around two thirds were seen once. The sample taken for sequencing was blood. These receptors all stem from a man in his thirties or forties in good health. Both conserved end residues are part of each CDR3. Each record gives: J gene, D gene, V gene, clone size, CDR3 protein, CDR3 DNA. A D gene is named only where the DNA matches it firmly. The listing skips clone size in some rows; elsewhere it reads once, few, many or a size class.

j_call: TRBJ1-4
d_call: -
v_call: TRBV6-5
clone_size: -
cdr3_aa: CACSYTGHQNEKLFF
cdr3_nt: TGTGCCTGCAGTTATACAGGGCATCAAAATGAAAAACTGTTTTTT

j_call: TRBJ1-2
d_call: -
v_call: TRBV7-2
clone_size: few
cdr3_aa: CASSSPLKQGNTF
cdr3_nt: TGTGCCAGCAGCTCTCCACTAAAACAGGGTAACACCTTC

j_call: TRBJ1-2
d_call: -
v_call: TRBV7-9
clone_size: -
cdr3_aa: CASSYRQDNGYTF
cdr3_nt: TGTGCCAGCAGCTACAGACAGGACAATGGCTACACCTTC

j_call: TRBJ2-1
d_call: -
v_call: TRBV29-1
clone_size: -
cdr3_aa: CSAVKGVNEQFF
cdr3_nt: TGCAGCGCAGTAAAAGGGGTCAATGAGCAGTTCTTC

j_call: TRBJ2-5
d_call: -
v_call: TRBV15
clone_size: -
cdr3_aa: CATSRDRPGSETQYF
cdr3_nt: TGTGCCACCAGCAGAGATAGGCCGGGGTCAGAGACCCAGTACTTC

j_call: TRBJ1-2
d_call: -
v_call: TRBV20-1
clone_size: -
cdr3_aa: CSARTLQGYGYTF
cdr3_nt: TGCAGTGCTAGAACCCTTCAGGGATATGGCTACACCTTC

j_call: TRBJ2-3
d_call: -
v_call: TRBV5-1
clone_size: once
cdr3_aa: CASSFEAGTDTQYF
cdr3_nt: TGCGCCAGCAGCTTCGAGGCGGGCACAGATACGCAGTATTTT

j_call: TRBJ1-5
d_call: -
v_call: TRBV10-3
clone_size: -
cdr3_aa: CAISATGGQPQHF
cdr3_nt: TGTGCCATCAGTGCGACAGGCGGTCAGCCCCAGCATTTT

j_call: TRBJ2-7
d_call: TRBD2
v_call: TRBV27
clone_size: -
cdr3_aa: CASKGLALSEQYF
cdr3_nt: TGTGCCAGCAAGGGACTAGCGCTTAGCGAGCAGTACTTC

j_call: TRBJ2-3
d_call: -
v_call: TRBV6-6
clone_size: -
cdr3_aa: CASSPLSGQYF
cdr3_nt: TGTGCCAGCAGCCCACTCAGTGGGCAGTATTTT

j_call: TRBJ2-7
d_call: -
v_call: TRBV4-1
clone_size: -
cdr3_aa: CASSRIRNSGDTRYF
cdr3_nt: TGCGCCAGCAGCCGAATTAGGAATAGCGGCGATACGCGGTATTTT

j_call: TRBJ2-7
d_call: TRBD1
v_call: TRBV3-1
clone_size: -
cdr3_aa: CASRDAGGSYEQYF
cdr3_nt: TGTGCCAGCAGGGACGCAGGGGGATCCTACGAGCAGTACTTC

j_call: TRBJ1-2
d_call: TRBD1
v_call: TRBV7-9
clone_size: -
cdr3_aa: CASRLDRATNGYTF
cdr3_nt: TGTGCCAGCAGACTGGACAGGGCGACGAATGGCTACACCTTC

j_call: TRBJ1-6
d_call: TRBD1
v_call: TRBV4-1
clone_size: once
cdr3_aa: CASSLKGQGVNSPLHF
cdr3_nt: TGCGCCAGCAGCCTGAAGGGACAGGGGGTGAATTCACCCCTCCACTTT

j_call: TRBJ1-6
d_call: -
v_call: TRBV4-3
clone_size: few
cdr3_aa: CASSQNRGIPNSPLHF
cdr3_nt: TGCGCCAGCAGCCAAAACCGGGGGATTCCTAATTCACCCCTCCACTTT

j_call: TRBJ1-1
d_call: TRBD1
v_call: TRBV2
clone_size: -
cdr3_aa: CASVGPSWTGATEAFF
cdr3_nt: TGTGCCAGCGTGGGACCCTCCTGGACAGGGGCCACTGAAGCTTTCTTT

j_call: TRBJ1-3
d_call: -
v_call: TRBV7-8
clone_size: -
cdr3_aa: CASSTGHRNTIYF
cdr3_nt: TGTGCCAGCAGCACAGGACATAGAAACACCATATATTTT

j_call: TRBJ1-4
d_call: -
v_call: TRBV18
clone_size: -
cdr3_aa: CASSPQFRDEKLFF
cdr3_nt: TGTGCCAGCTCACCCCAGTTCCGGGACGAAAAACTGTTTTTT